Each of the 4 T cell receptor beta chains below was sequenced from the same sample in a study of T cell clonality in common variable immunodeficiency. The data were produced by immunoSEQ multiplex PCR, yet TCRdb's version contains in-frame clones alone and is incomplete. The sample has approximately 52,000 clones, none seen only once; the top ten hold more than 3%. The specimen sequenced was peripheral blood mononuclear cells. These receptors came from a person aged 18 to 75 in good health.

This clone has more than one count but fewer than ten. The CDR3 is cut off 3 residues early in the read; its end comes from the germline J gene. The chain is built from TRBV18 and TRBJ1-1, with 10 bases fitting TRBD1. Germline assignment: CDR1 KGHSH and CDR2 LQKENI. This CDR3 has 17 amino acids. The J segment lost 0 bases and the V segment lost 0 bases, leaving 4 bases of the junction unmatched. Incomplete CDR3 DNA: TGTGCCAGCTCACCACCGGGACAGGGGATTATGAACACTGAA. It yields the protein CASSPPGQGIMNTE. The CDR3, in full, reads CASSPPGQGIMNTEAFF. Filled out from reference TRBV18 and TRBJ1-1, the complete variable domain reads NAGVMQNPRHLVRRRGQEARLRCSPMKGHSHVYWYRQLPEEGLKFMVYLQKENIIDESGMPKERFSAEFPKEGPSILRIQQVVRGDSAAYFCASSPPGQGIMNTEAFFGQGTRLTVV.

This clone was seen a handful of times. The CDR3 goes on 3 residues after the read ends, and that part is filled in from the germline J gene. The V gene is TRBV18, the J gene TRBJ1-2; the match to TRBD1 covers 10 bases. This CDR3 contains 13 residues. CDR1 is KGHSH, CDR2 LQKENI, per germline. CDR3 DNA (partial): TGTGCCAGCTCACCAAGGACAGGGGGAGGC. Its translation: CASSPRTGGG. The full CDR3 sequence reads CASSPRTGGGYTF.

This clone was found many times. The read ends 3 residues early relative to the CDR3; the germline J gene fills the gap. The chain has TRBV20-1 and TRBJ2-7; TRBD2 aligns across 9 bases. V shed 0 bases, J shed 4 bases, and the junction held 1 base outside the gene matches. Germline lookup yields CDR1 DFQATT and CDR2 SNEGSKA (reference sequence). The CDR3 has 13 amino acids. The sequenced part of the CDR3 DNA is TGCAGTGCTAGAGATCTAGCGGGGTACGAG. It specifies CSARDLAGYE. The entire CDR3 is CSARDLAGYEQYF.

This clone was seen a few times. The CDR3 extends 3 residues past the end of the read, so its final part is completed from the germline J gene. This chain joins TRBV2 and TRBJ1-4; the D is unclear. Germline loops: CDR1 SNHLY, CDR2 FYNNEI. V was cut by 7 bases and J by 7 bases, with 10 bases left in between. This CDR3 region has 12 residues. The chain's CDR3 is CASIRQSEKLFF. The CDR3 DNA, read in part, is TGTGCCAGCATCCGCCAGAGTGAAAAA.